These 3 T cell receptor beta chains were sequenced from one sample in a study of cytomegalovirus exposure and HLA in healthy donors. 60 Vbeta and 13 Jbeta primers were used in PCR. Libraries were prepared by immunoSEQ multiplex PCR; TCRdb keeps only in-frame clonotypes and omits some of them. The table records around 67,000 clones, around 91% of them present only once. The specimen was PBMCs. These receptors all stem from a woman in her twenties or thirties in good health and CMV-seropositive.

The chain combines TRBV6-1 with TRBJ2-7; D might be TRBD2 (6 bases). The CDR3 covers 12 residues. V was shortened by 5 bases and J by 6 bases, with 11 bases between the two germline ends. Germline CDR1 MNHNS, CDR2 SASEGT. The CDR3 sequence is CASSLGLSEQYF. CDR3 DNA: TGTGCCAGCAGTCTCGGACTATCCGAGCAGTACTTC.

The chain links TRBV9 to TRBJ2-7; D is uncertain. Germline lookup yields CDR1 SGDLS and CDR2 YYNGEE. V lost 1 base, J lost 0 bases, and 14 bases lay in between. CDR3 length equals 16 residues. CDR3 in DNA: TGTGCCAGCAGCGTACGCCCAGGCGCCTACTCCTACGAGCAGTACTTC. Amino acids: CASSVRPGAYSYEQYF.

The chain employs TRBV10-3 and TRBJ2-1; 9 nucleotides match TRBD1. Germline V gives CDR1 ENHRY, CDR2 SYGVKD. V was clipped by 6 bases and J by 7 bases; unmatched bases: 10. The CDR3 is made up of 15 amino acids. The CDR3: CAIRTTGTGFNEQFF. The CDR3, as DNA: TGTGCCATCAGAACAACCGGGACAGGGTTTAATGAGCAGTTCTTC.